This entry is about one T cell receptor beta chain. The protocol was immunoSEQ multiplex PCR, while the TCRdb copy is restricted to in-frame clones and leaves out a portion. This repertoire shows approximately 70,000 clones, 80% to 90% found once; its top ten account for approximately 0.91%. This record comes from a study of OX40 agonist ivuxolimab in advanced cancers. CDR1 MNHEY and CDR2 SMNVEV come from the germline V gene (reference sequence). V was clipped by 4 bases and J by 3 bases, with 15 bases between them. The CDR3 is 15 residues long. V usage is TRBV27 and J usage is TRBJ1-1; D is unclear. Material: CD4+ or CD8+ T cells sorted from blood, obtained in a trial of the OX40 agonist ivuxolimab. The TCR was taken from an adult with an advanced solid tumor such as melanoma, head and neck, liver or kidney cancer. The CDR3 protein is CASSSFGFPDTEAFF. The CDR3 bases are TGTGCCAGCAGTTCTTTCGGGTTCCCAGACACTGAAGCTTTCTTT.